A selection of T cell receptor beta chains follows, all from one sample in a study of blood T cell repertoires in COVID-19. Here immunoSEQ multiplex PCR was the method, and the copy in TCRdb shows in-frame clones only, minus some. The sample carries approximately 300,000 clones, approximately 90% recorded once. Sequencing used PBMCs or T cells enriched from blood (not recorded which). The receptors here all came from a woman aged 18-29 years who had recovered from COVID-19. CDR3s include the opening cysteine and the closing phenylalanine or tryptophan. D genes are given only for firm matches. Clone sizes are given selectively: once, few, many, or a class where the clone is expanded.

>TRBJ2-5|TRBD2|-|TRBV24-1
TGTGCCACCAGTGACCCCGGGGGGGCAGGAGAGACCCAGTACTTC
CATSDPGGAGETQYF
>TRBJ1-2|-|-|TRBV6-5
TGTGCCAGCAGCCCCGGGAGGGATGGCTACACCTTC
CASSPGRDGYTF
>TRBJ1-1|-|-|TRBV7-2
TGTGCCAGCAGCTTCCAACCTCTCCGGGACACTGAAGCTTTCTTT
CASSFQPLRDTEAFF
>TRBJ1-4|-|-|TRBV11-2
TGTGCCAGCAGCGAACGTCCGGGATTAACTAATGAAAAACTGTTTTTT
CASSERPGLTNEKLFF
>TRBJ1-5|-|-|TRBV7-2
TGTGCCAGCAGCCCTGGATCCGGGACACTCTATCAGCCCCAGCATTTT
CASSPGSGTLYQPQHF
>TRBJ2-1|TRBD2|-|TRBV7-7
TGTGCTAGCAGCCCCACTAGCGGGATCTACAATGAGCAGTTCTTC
CASSPTSGIYNEQFF
>TRBJ1-6|TRBD1|-|TRBV5-6
TGTGCCAGCAGCTGGACAGGGGGGAGGTCACCCCTCCACTTT
CASSWTGGRSPLHF
>TRBJ1-2|-|-|TRBV5-5
TGTGCCAGCAGCTTGGTGCACGGGAGTATAGGGGGCTACACCTTC
CASSLVHGSIGGYTF
>TRBJ1-1|-|few|TRBV5-5
TGTGCCAGCAGCTTGGGGGGGCCTTCGAACACTGAAGCTTTCTTT
CASSLGGPSNTEAFF
>TRBJ2-7|TRBD1|-|TRBV9
TGTGCCAGCAGCGTCACAGGGGATTGGTTAAACGAGCAGTACTTC
CASSVTGDWLNEQYF
>TRBJ1-6|TRBD1|-|TRBV25-1
TGTGCCAGCGGCGACCTGGGACAGGGCGTTTTCACCCTCCACTTT
CASGDLGQGVFTLHF
>TRBJ1-5|TRBD1|-|TRBV6-5
TGTGCCAGCAGTTTACAGGGGGCCCTCAATCAGCCCCAGCATTTT
CASSLQGALNQPQHF
>TRBJ1-2|-|-|TRBV10-3
TGTGCCATCAGTCCTCAGGGTAAAACCTATGGCTACACCTTC
CAISPQGKTYGYTF
>TRBJ1-2|-|-|TRBV25-1
TGTGCCAGCAGTGAGACCGGGGGGGCCTATGGCTACACCTTC
CASSETGGAYGYTF
>TRBJ1-1|TRBD1|-|TRBV5-4
TGTGCCAGCAGCTTCGGACAGGATCGCACTGAAGCTTTCTTT
CASSFGQDRTEAFF
>TRBJ1-2|-|-|TRBV5-1
TGCGCCAGCAGCTTGCAAGCAGGGGTTAACTATGGCTACACCTTC
CASSLQAGVNYGYTF
>TRBJ2-7|TRBD2|-|TRBV6-6
TGTGCCAGCAGTCGAGTCGGGACTAGCGGGGCCTACGAGCAGTACTTC
CASSRVGTSGAYEQYF
>TRBJ1-5|TRBD1|-|TRBV2
TGTGCCAGCAGTGGACAGGGACTAGGCGGTAATCAGCCCCAGCATTTT
CASSGQGLGGNQPQHF